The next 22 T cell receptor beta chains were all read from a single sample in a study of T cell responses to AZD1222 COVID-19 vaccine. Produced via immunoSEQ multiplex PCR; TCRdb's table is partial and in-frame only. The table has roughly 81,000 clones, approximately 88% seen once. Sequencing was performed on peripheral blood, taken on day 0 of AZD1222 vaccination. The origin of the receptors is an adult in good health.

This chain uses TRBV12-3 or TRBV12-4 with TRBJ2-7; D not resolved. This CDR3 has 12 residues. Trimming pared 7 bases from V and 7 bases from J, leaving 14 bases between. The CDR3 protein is CASTSLPGEQYF. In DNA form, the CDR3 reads TGTGCCAGCACCTCCCTCCCTGGGGAGCAGTACTTC.

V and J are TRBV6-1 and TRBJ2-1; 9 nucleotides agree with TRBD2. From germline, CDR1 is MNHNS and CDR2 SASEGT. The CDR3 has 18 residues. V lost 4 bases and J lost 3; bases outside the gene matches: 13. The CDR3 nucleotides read TGTGCCAGCAGTGGTCGGAGTGGAGCGGGAGGACTCTACAATGAGCAGTTCTTC. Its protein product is CASSGRSGAGGLYNEQFF.

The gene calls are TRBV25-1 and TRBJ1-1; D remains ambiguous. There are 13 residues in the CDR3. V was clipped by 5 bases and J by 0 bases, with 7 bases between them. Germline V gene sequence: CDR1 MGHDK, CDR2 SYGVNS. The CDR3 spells CASSLALNTEAFF. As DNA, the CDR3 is TGTGCCAGCAGTCTGGCTTTGAACACTGAAGCTTTCTTT.

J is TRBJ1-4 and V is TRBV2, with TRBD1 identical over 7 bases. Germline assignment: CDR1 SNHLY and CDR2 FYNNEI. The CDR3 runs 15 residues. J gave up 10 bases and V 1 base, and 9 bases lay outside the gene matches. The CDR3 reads CASSEVRTGDGKLFF. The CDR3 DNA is TGTGCCAGCAGTGAAGTTAGAACAGGGGATGGAAAACTGTTTTTT. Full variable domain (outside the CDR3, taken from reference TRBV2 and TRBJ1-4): EPEVTQTPSHQVTQMGQEVILRCVPISNHLYFYWYRQILGQKVEFLVSFYNNEISEKSEIFDDQFSVERPDGSNFTLKIRSTKLEDSAMYFCASSEVRTGDGKLFFGSGTQLSVL.

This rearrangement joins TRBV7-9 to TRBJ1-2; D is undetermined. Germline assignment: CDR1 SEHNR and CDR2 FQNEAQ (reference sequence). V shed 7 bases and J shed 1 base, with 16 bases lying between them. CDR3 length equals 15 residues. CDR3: CASTILTADNYGYTF. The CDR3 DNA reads TGTGCCAGCACCATATTGACGGCCGATAACTATGGCTACACCTTC.

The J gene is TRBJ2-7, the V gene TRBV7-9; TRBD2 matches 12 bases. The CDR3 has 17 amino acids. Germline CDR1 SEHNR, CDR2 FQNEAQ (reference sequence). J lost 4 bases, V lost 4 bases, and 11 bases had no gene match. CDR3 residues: CASSYRLAGVSKYEQYF. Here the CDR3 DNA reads TGTGCCAGCAGCTACCGACTAGCGGGAGTGTCAAAGTACGAGCAGTACTTC.

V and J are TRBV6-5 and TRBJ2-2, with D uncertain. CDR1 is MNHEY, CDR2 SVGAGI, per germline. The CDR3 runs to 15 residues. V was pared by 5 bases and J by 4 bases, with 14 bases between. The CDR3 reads CASSPTWQGTGELFF. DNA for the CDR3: TGTGCCAGCAGTCCGACTTGGCAAGGCACCGGGGAGCTGTTTTTT.

The chain's CDR3 is CASSDRDSSREQFF. The CDR3 DNA sequence: TGTGCCAGCAGTGACCGGGACAGTAGTAGGGAGCAGTTCTTC. The chain carries TRBV2 and TRBJ2-1; 7 nucleotides line up with TRBD1. Germline lookup yields CDR1 SNHLY and CDR2 FYNNEI. The CDR3 totals 14 residues. J gave up 10 bases and V 3 bases, and 9 bases lay outside the gene matches.

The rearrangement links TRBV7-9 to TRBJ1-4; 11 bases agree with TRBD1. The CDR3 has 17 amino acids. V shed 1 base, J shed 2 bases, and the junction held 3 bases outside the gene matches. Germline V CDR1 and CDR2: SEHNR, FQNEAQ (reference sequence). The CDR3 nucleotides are TGTGCCAGCAGCTTAGGGACAGGGGGCATGACTAATGAAAAACTGTTTTTT. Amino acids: CASSLGTGGMTNEKLFF.

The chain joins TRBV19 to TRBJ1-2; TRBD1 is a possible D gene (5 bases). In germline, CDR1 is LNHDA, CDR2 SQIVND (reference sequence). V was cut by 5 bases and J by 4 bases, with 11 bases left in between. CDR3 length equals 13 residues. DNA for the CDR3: TGTGCCAGTAGTCCGCAGGGTGGCTATGGCTACACCTTC. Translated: CASSPQGGYGYTF.

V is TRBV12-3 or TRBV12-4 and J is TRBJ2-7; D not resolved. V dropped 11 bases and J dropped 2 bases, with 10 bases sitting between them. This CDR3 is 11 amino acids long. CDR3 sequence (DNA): TGTGCCCCCTCTCGGGCCTACGAGCAGTACTTC. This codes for CAPSRAYEQYF.

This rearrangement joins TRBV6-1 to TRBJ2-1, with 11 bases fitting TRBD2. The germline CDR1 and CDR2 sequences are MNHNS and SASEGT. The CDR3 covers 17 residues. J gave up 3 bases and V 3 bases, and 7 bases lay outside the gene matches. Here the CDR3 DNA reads TGTGCCAGCAGTGACGACCGAACTAGCGGGGGCTACAATGAGCAGTTCTTC. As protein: CASSDDRTSGGYNEQFF.

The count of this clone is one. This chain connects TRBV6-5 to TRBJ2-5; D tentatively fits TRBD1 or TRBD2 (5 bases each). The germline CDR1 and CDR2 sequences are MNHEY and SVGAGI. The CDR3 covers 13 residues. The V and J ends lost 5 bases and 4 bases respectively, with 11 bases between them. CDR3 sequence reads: CASSPGTIETQYF. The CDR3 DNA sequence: TGTGCCAGCAGTCCCGGGACGATAGAGACCCAGTACTTC.

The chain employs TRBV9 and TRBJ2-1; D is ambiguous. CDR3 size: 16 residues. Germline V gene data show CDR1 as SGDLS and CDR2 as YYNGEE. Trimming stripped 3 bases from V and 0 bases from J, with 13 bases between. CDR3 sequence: CASSAPPRYSYNEQFF. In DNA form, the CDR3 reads TGTGCCAGCAGCGCCCCTCCTCGTTACTCCTACAATGAGCAGTTCTTC. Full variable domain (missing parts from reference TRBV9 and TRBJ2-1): DSGVTQTPKHLITATGQRVTLRCSPRSGDLSVYWYQQSLDQGLQFLIQYYNGEERAKGNILERFSAQQFPDLHSELNLSSLELGDSALYFCASSAPPRYSYNEQFFGPGTRLTVL.

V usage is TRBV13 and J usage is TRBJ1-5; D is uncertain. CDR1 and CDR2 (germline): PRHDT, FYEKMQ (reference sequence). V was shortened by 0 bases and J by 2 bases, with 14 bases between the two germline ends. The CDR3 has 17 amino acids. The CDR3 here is CASSLGFAGSGNQPQHF. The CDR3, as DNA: TGTGCCAGCAGCTTAGGGTTTGCGGGTTCTGGCAATCAGCCCCAGCATTTT. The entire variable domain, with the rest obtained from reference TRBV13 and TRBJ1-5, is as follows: AAGVIQSPRHLIKEKRETATLKCYPIPRHDTVYWYQQGPGQDPQFLISFYEKMQSDKGSIPDRFSAQQFSDYHSELNMSSLELGDSALYFCASSLGFAGSGNQPQHFGDGTRLSIL.

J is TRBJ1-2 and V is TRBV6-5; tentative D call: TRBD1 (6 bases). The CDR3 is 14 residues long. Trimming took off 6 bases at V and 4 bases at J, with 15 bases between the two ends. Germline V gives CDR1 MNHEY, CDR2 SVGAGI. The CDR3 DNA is TGTGCCAGCAGGACCCCACAGGGACTCTATGGCTACACCTTC. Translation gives CASRTPQGLYGYTF.

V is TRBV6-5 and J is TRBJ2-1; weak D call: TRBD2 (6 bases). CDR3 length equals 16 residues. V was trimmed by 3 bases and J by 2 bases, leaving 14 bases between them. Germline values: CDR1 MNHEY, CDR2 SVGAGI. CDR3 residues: CASSYRRESPYNEQFF. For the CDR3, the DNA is TGTGCCAGCAGTTATCGTCGGGAGTCACCCTACAATGAGCAGTTCTTC.

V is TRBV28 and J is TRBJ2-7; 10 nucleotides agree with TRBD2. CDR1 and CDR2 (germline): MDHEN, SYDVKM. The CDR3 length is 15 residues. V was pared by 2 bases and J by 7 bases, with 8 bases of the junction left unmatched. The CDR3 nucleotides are TGTGCCAGCAGTTTAATGGGAGCGGGAGGGGGAGAGCAGTACTTC. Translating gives CASSLMGAGGGEQYF.

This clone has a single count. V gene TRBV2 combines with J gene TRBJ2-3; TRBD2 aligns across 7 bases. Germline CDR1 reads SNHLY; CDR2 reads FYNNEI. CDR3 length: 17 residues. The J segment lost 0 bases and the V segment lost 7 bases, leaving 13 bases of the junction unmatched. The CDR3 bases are TGTGCCAGCACCAACCCCCCTAGCGGTCTTAGCACAGATACGCAGTATTTT. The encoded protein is CASTNPPSGLSTDTQYF.

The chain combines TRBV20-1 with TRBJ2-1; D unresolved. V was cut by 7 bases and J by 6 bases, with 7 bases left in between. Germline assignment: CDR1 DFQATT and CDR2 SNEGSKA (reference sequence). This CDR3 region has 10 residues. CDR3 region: CSGVGNEQFF. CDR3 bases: TGCAGTGGGGTCGGCAATGAGCAGTTCTTC.

CDR3 DNA sequence: TGCGCCAGCAGCTGGTTGAGCTTACAGTTACAAGAGACCCAGTACTTC. Amino acids: CASSWLSLQLQETQYF. The chain recombines TRBV5-1 with TRBJ2-5; no firm D call. Looked up from germline, CDR1 is SGHRS and CDR2 is YFSETQ. V lost 3 bases to trimming and J lost 2 bases, with 17 bases between them. This CDR3 is 16 amino acids long.

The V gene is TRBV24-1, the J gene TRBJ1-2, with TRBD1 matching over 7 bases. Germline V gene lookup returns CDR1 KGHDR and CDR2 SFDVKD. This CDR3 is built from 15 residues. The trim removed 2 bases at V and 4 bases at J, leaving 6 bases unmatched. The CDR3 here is CATSDSRGRGYGYTF. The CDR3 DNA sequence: TGTGCCACCAGTGATTCCAGGGGGAGAGGCTATGGCTACACCTTC.